The 15 T cell receptor beta chains presented below share a single source sample, sequenced in a study of cytomegalovirus exposure and HLA in healthy donors. 13 Jbeta primers and 60 Vbeta primers were used for the PCR. The repertoire was sequenced with immunoSEQ multiplex PCR; TCRdb's copy has only in-frame clones and lacks some. The sample records some 100,000 clones, around 74% being singletons. Sequencing was done on a sample of PBMCs. The receptors were gathered from a woman in her forties in good health and CMV-seronegative.

V usage is TRBV28 and J usage is TRBJ1-1; 10 bases map to TRBD1. CDR3 size: 14 residues. Germline CDR1 MDHEN, CDR2 SYDVKM. V lost 6 bases, J lost 4 bases, and 5 bases stayed unmatched. CDR3 bases: TGTGCCAGCAGGGGGACAGGGGAGGGCACTGAAGCTTTCTTT. Protein: CASRGTGEGTEAFF.

This sequence joins TRBV4-2 and TRBJ1-6; D unclear. V shed 1 base and J shed 9 bases, with 10 bases lying between them. The CDR3 has 14 residues. The germline gives CDR1 LGHNA, CDR2 YNFKEQ. The CDR3 sequence is CASSQVPPRSPLHF. In nucleotides, the CDR3 is TGTGCCAGCAGCCAAGTTCCTCCCCGTTCACCCCTCCACTTT.

On this clone itself: A junction boundary mismatches the germline segment, possibly from a read error. V is TRBV7-9 and J is TRBJ2-1; the D is unclear. The CDR3 runs 12 residues. Germline CDR1 and CDR2: SEHNR and FQNEAQ (reference sequence). The CDR3: CSSSSELGQQFF. DNA for the CDR3: TGTTCCAGCAGCTCCGAATTGGGCCAGCAGTTCTTC. Variable domain in full (rest from reference TRBV7-9 and TRBJ2-1): DTGVSQNPRHKITKRGQNVTFRCDPISEHNRLYWYRQTLGQGPEFLTYFQNEAQLEKSRLLSDRFSAERPKGSFSTLEIQRTEQGDSAMYLCSSSSELGQQFFGPGTRLTVL.

This clone was detected a few times. The CDR3 sequence: CSAAGVDSYNEQFF. The CDR3 region has the DNA TGCAGCGCCGCCGGTGTTGACTCCTACAATGAGCAGTTCTTC. The V call is TRBV29-1, the J call TRBJ2-1; D uncertain. Germline assignment: CDR1 SQVTM and CDR2 ANQGSEA. This CDR3 is 14 amino acids long. V lost 7 bases and J 0 bases, leaving 13 bases between the germline ends.

This rearrangement joins TRBV19 to TRBJ2-1, with TRBD1 as a possible D gene (5 bases). The CDR3 has 14 residues. Per germline, CDR1 LNHDA and CDR2 SQIVND (reference sequence). V was trimmed by 1 base and J by 8 bases, leaving 12 bases between them. The CDR3: CASSIVPVRDEQFF. CDR3 sequence (DNA): TGTGCCAGTAGTATAGTCCCCGTCAGGGATGAGCAGTTCTTC.

The chain employs TRBV7-8 and TRBJ2-5; 7 bases align to TRBD1. V lost 4 bases to trimming and J lost 3 bases; unmatched junction nucleotides: 8. Germline CDR1 SGHVS, CDR2 FQNEAQ. The CDR3 contains 15 residues. The CDR3 nucleotides are TGTGCCAGCAGCTCCTTGACAGGGTTTGAAGAGACCCAGTACTTC. This encodes CASSSLTGFEETQYF.

The chain is built from TRBV11-1 and TRBJ2-1; TRBD1 matches at 8 bases. V gave up 0 bases and J gave up 4 bases; unmatched junction bases: 5. CDR1 SGHAT and CDR2 FQDESV come from the germline V gene (reference sequence). CDR3 length: 16 amino acids. CDR3 amino acids: CASSLAQGQGYNEQFF. CDR3 DNA sequence: TGTGCCAGCAGCTTAGCGCAAGGACAGGGATACAATGAGCAGTTCTTC. The full variable domain, with the rest looked up from reference TRBV11-1 and TRBJ2-1, is EAEVAQSPRYKITEKSQAVAFWCDPISGHATLYWYRQILGQGPELLVQFQDESVVDDSQLPKDRFSAERLKGVDSTLKIQPAELGDSAMYLCASSLAQGQGYNEQFFGPGTRLTVL.

The V gene is TRBV2, the J gene TRBJ2-1; the D gene is possibly TRBD1 (5 bases). The V end was cut by 7 bases, the J end by 0 bases, with 10 bases between. Looked up from germline, CDR1 is SNHLY and CDR2 is FYNNEI. The CDR3 contains 14 residues. The CDR3 DNA reads TGTGCCAGCATTTCAGGGCGCTCCTACAATGAGCAGTTCTTC. Its protein is CASISGRSYNEQFF.

About this clone itself: Mismatch with germline at one junction end may stem from a read error. V and J are TRBV7-9 and TRBJ1-1; possible D gene TRBD1, 5 bases. The CDR3 is made up of 14 amino acids. Germline-derived CDR1 and CDR2 are SEHNR and FQNEAQ (reference sequence). CDR3 protein: CSSSLGRAVTEAFF. For the CDR3, the DNA is TGTTCCAGCAGCTTGGGCAGGGCTGTCACTGAAGCTTTCTTT.

The chain recombines TRBV2 with TRBJ1-1; D not resolved. Looked up from germline, CDR1 is SNHLY and CDR2 is FYNNEI. The length of the CDR3 is 14 residues. V lost 2 bases to trimming and J lost 2 bases, with 9 bases between them. CDR3 coding DNA: TGTGCCAGCAGTGAAATAACAGCTAACACTGAAGCTTTCTTT. Amino acids: CASSEITANTEAFF.

The rearrangement joins TRBV11-2 to TRBJ1-1; TRBD1 agrees at 12 bases. The ends lost 4 bases at V and 1 base at J; junction bases unmatched: 1. The CDR3 totals 15 residues. Germline assignment: CDR1 SGHAT and CDR2 FQNNGV. In DNA form, the CDR3 reads TGTGCCAGCAGCTCGGGACAGGGGGCGAACACTGAAGCTTTCTTT. This codes for CASSSGQGANTEAFF.

The chain joins TRBV7-9 to TRBJ2-3; 7 bases are shared with TRBD2. V was pared by 5 bases and J by 6 bases, with 5 bases of the junction left unmatched. Germline-derived CDR1 and CDR2 are SEHNR and FQNEAQ (reference sequence). The CDR3 totals 13 residues. The DNA of the CDR3 is TGTGCCAGCAGCCAAGCGGGGTTGGATACGCAGTATTTT. It yields the protein CASSQAGLDTQYF.

This chain connects TRBV2 to TRBJ2-7; 8 nucleotides match TRBD1. V gave up 6 bases and J gave up 0 bases; unmatched junction bases: 7. CDR3 length: 15 amino acids. Germline lookup yields CDR1 SNHLY and CDR2 FYNNEI. The CDR3 loop reads CASRKDRADSYEQYF. The CDR3 DNA reads as TGTGCCAGCAGAAAGGACAGGGCCGACTCCTACGAGCAGTACTTC.

The chain uses TRBV29-1 and TRBJ2-7, with 7 bases matching TRBD2. This CDR3 has 15 amino acids. V lost 0 bases, J lost 4 bases, and 9 bases stayed unmatched. CDR1 and CDR2 (germline): SQVTM, ANQGSEA. The CDR3 coding sequence is TGCAGCGTTGAAGAGTCCAGCGGGAAAGGGTACGAGCAGTACTTC. Translation gives CSVEESSGKGYEQYF.

The CDR3 coding sequence is TGTGCCAGCAGCCAGGGACACTGGGGTGAGCAGTTCTTC. Residues: CASSQGHWGEQFF. This chain uses TRBV11-2 with TRBJ2-1, with a tentative D call TRBD1 (6 bases). Germline V gives CDR1 SGHAT, CDR2 FQNNGV. The CDR3 is 13 amino acids. The V end lost 5 bases, the J end lost 9 bases, and 14 bases lay between the germline ends.